This T cell receptor (beta chain) is drawn from a study of long-term antiretroviral therapy in people with HIV. Running of the v3.0 immunoSEQ assay took place at survey level. Sequencing was designed to cover roughly 35,000-55,000 T-cell genomes in each sample. TCRdb's table, derived via immunoSEQ multiplex PCR, lists solely in-frame clones and lacks some. This table holds about 22,000 clones, around 82% found once. The CDR3 is made up of 15 amino acids. The germline V gene has CDR1 LGHNA and CDR2 YSLEER. Trimming cost V 4 bases and J 3 bases; bases outside gene matches: 3. The clonotype comes from a man in his fifties or sixties with HIV. Source: unsorted PBMCs, taken at the start of antiretroviral therapy. The rearrangement joins TRBV4-3 to TRBJ2-6; TRBD2 aligns across 7 bases. The CDR3 reads CASSRGGGGANVLTF. For the CDR3, the DNA is TGCGCCAGCAGCCGGGGGGGTGGTGGGGCCAACGTCCTGACTTTC.